A selection of T cell receptor beta chains follows, all from one sample in a study of T cell changes during pregnancy in multiple sclerosis. Assay: immunoSEQ multiplex PCR; the TCRdb copy retains only in-frame clones and omits some. Seen here are roughly 45,000 clones, roughly 90% observed once, and the top ten hold about 4.7%. The sample here was peripheral blood, taken in the second trimester of pregnancy. These receptors all stem from a female donor in good health, enrolled as a control in a pregnancy study. Both conserved end residues are part of each CDR3. The D gene is left open where the match is weak. The size of a clone is reported for some rows only, either as once, few or many, or as a class for expanded clones.

clone size	V gene	J gene	D gene	CDR3 protein	CDR3 DNA
NA	TRBV2	TRBJ2-4	TRBD1	CASTRTGTGGRVAKNIQYF	TGTGCCAGCACTCGAACCGGGACAGGTGGTCGGGTAGCCAAAAACATTCAGTACTTC
NA	TRBV19	TRBJ2-3	TRBD1	CASKRTGSNADTQYF	TGTGCCAGCAAGAGGACAGGGTCAAACGCAGATACGCAGTATTTT
NA	TRBV6-6	TRBJ2-7	TRBD2	CASSYSPSGGYEQYF	TGTGCCAGCAGTTACTCGCCTAGCGGGGGCTACGAGCAGTACTTC
NA	TRBV2	TRBJ2-1	TRBD2	CASRAPGLALNEQFF	TGTGCCAGCAGAGCCCCGGGACTAGCGCTCAATGAGCAGTTCTTC
NA	TRBV5-1	TRBJ1-1	NA	CASSLGGRGMNTEAFF	TGCGCCAGCAGCTTGGGGGGGCGAGGGATGAACACTGAAGCTTTCTTT
NA	TRBV9	TRBJ1-2	NA	CASSSRQANYGYTF	TGTGCCAGCAGCTCCAGACAGGCGAACTATGGCTACACCTTC
NA	TRBV20-1	TRBJ2-5	NA	CSAPEVETQYF	TGCAGTGCGCCCGAGGTGGAGACCCAGTACTTC
NA	TRBV25-1	TRBJ2-2	TRBD1	CATGTGSGGELFF	TGTGCAACCGGGACAGGGAGCGGCGGGGAGCTGTTTTTT
NA	TRBV18	TRBJ2-5	TRBD2	CASSLQTSGGVTQYF	TGTGCCAGCTCACTACAGACTAGCGGGGGTGTGACCCAGTACTTC
once	TRBV7-9	TRBJ1-1	NA	CASSLALGVNTEAFF	TGTGCCAGCAGCTTAGCGTTAGGGGTGAACACTGAAGCTTTCTTT
NA	TRBV7-7	TRBJ2-5	TRBD2	CASSGGYQETQYF	TGTGCTAGCAGCGGGGGGTACCAAGAGACCCAGTACTTC
NA	TRBV1	TRBJ2-3	NA	CTSSHGCTDTQYF	TGCACCAGCAGCCATGGCTGCACAGATACGCAGTATTTT
NA	TRBV6-1	TRBJ2-1	TRBD2	CASSESGGGEQFF	TGTGCCAGCAGTGAAAGCGGGGGGGGTGAGCAGTTCTTC
NA	TRBV6-4	TRBJ2-2	TRBD2	CASSEVAGGTGELFF	TGTGCCAGCAGTGAAGTAGCGGGGGGAACCGGGGAGCTGTTTTTT
NA	TRBV2	TRBJ1-2	NA	CASSEGLADGGYTF	TGTGCCAGCAGTGAGGGGCTCGCCGATGGAGGCTACACCTTC
NA	TRBV6-1	TRBJ1-2	TRBD1	CASSEGTGGTYGYTF	TGTGCCAGCAGTGAGGGGACAGGGGGCACCTATGGCTACACCTTC
NA	TRBV30	TRBJ1-3	NA	CAWSVSDRPGNTIYF	TGTGCCTGGAGTGTATCGGACAGACCTGGAAACACCATATATTTT
NA	TRBV5-6	TRBJ2-3	TRBD1	CASNRQGLPDTQYF	TGTGCCAGCAACCGACAGGGGTTGCCAGATACGCAGTATTTT